These T cell receptor beta chains were read from a single sample in a study of CD8 T cells in ankylosing spondylitis. TCRdb used MiXCR to reprocess the 5' RACE reads, holding one entry per CDR3 protein. This table has more than 250,000 distinct CDR3 sequences, around 10% appearing once. What was sequenced was blood, either unsorted or a sorted T cell fraction (not recorded which). Receptors originate from a female donor with ankylosing spondylitis or in good health (not recorded which). CDR3s include the opening cysteine and the closing phenylalanine or tryptophan. A D gene is named only where the DNA matches it firmly. A row's size may be missing; if present it is once, few, many or a size class.

clone_size: .
j_call: TRBJ1-1
v_call: TRBV20-1
cdr3_length: 12
d_call: .
cdr3_aa: CSALSMNTEAFF
cdr3_nt: TGCAGTGCCTTGAGTATGAACACTGAAGCTTTCTTT

clone_size: .
j_call: TRBJ2-6
v_call: TRBV19
cdr3_length: 20
d_call: TRBD2
cdr3_aa: CASSPGLAGGLSSGANVLTF
cdr3_nt: TGTGCCAGTAGTCCCGGACTAGCGGGAGGCCTCAGCTCTGGGGCCAACGTCCTGACTTTC

clone_size: .
j_call: TRBJ1-5
v_call: TRBV6-1
cdr3_length: 15
d_call: .
cdr3_aa: CASREGLTGGQPQHF
cdr3_nt: TGTGCCAGCCGAGAGGGACTCACAGGTGGTCAGCCCCAGCATTTT

clone_size: many
j_call: TRBJ1-6
v_call: TRBV20-1
cdr3_length: 15
d_call: TRBD1
cdr3_aa: CSARDPRQGGSPLHF
cdr3_nt: TGCAGTGCTAGAGATCCGAGACAGGGGGGTTCACCCCTCCACTTT

clone_size: .
j_call: TRBJ2-3
v_call: TRBV11-2
cdr3_length: 14
d_call: .
cdr3_aa: CASSLERQSDTQYF
cdr3_nt: TGTGCCAGCAGCTTAGAACGCCAATCAGATACGCAGTATTTT

clone_size: many
j_call: TRBJ2-3
v_call: TRBV29-1
cdr3_length: 15
d_call: TRBD2
cdr3_aa: CSVTSVAGVVDTQYF
cdr3_nt: TGCAGCGTGACCTCGGTAGCGGGGGTGGTGGATACGCAGTATTTT

clone_size: few
j_call: TRBJ2-1
v_call: TRBV10-1
cdr3_length: 13
d_call: .
cdr3_aa: CASSQTGFNEQFF
cdr3_nt: TGCGCCAGCAGTCAAACAGGGTTCAATGAGCAGTTCTTC

clone_size: few
j_call: TRBJ2-3
v_call: TRBV12-3/TRBV12-4
cdr3_length: 12
d_call: .
cdr3_aa: CASALGGDTQYF
cdr3_nt: TGTGCCAGCGCTCTAGGAGGAGATACGCAGTATTTT

clone_size: .
j_call: TRBJ2-7
v_call: TRBV18
cdr3_length: 15
d_call: .
cdr3_aa: CASSPFKGGPHEQYF
cdr3_nt: TGTGCCAGCTCACCTTTTAAGGGGGGACCGCACGAGCAGTACTTC

clone_size: many
j_call: TRBJ2-1
v_call: TRBV6-2/TRBV6-3
cdr3_length: 15
d_call: TRBD1
cdr3_aa: CASRPTGTGGNEQFF
cdr3_nt: TGTGCCAGCAGACCAACCGGGACAGGGGGCAATGAGCAGTTCTTC

clone_size: many
j_call: TRBJ2-3
v_call: TRBV10-2
cdr3_length: 16
d_call: .
cdr3_aa: CASSESARPSTDTQYF
cdr3_nt: TGCGCCAGCAGTGAGTCGGCCAGACCTAGCACAGATACGCAGTATTTT

clone_size: many
j_call: TRBJ2-2
v_call: TRBV5-1
cdr3_length: 15
d_call: .
cdr3_aa: CASSRPIANTGELFF
cdr3_nt: TGCGCCAGCAGCCGGCCTATCGCGAACACCGGGGAGCTGTTTTTT

clone_size: many
j_call: TRBJ2-2
v_call: TRBV5-1
cdr3_length: 14
d_call: .
cdr3_aa: CASRLQAGTGELFF
cdr3_nt: TGCGCCAGCAGGTTACAGGCTGGCACCGGGGAGCTGTTTTTT

clone_size: .
j_call: TRBJ1-6
v_call: TRBV3-1
cdr3_length: 16
d_call: TRBD1
cdr3_aa: CASSQRGQGRHSPLHF
cdr3_nt: TGTGCCAGCAGCCAGCGAGGACAGGGAAGGCATTCACCCCTCCACTTT

clone_size: many
j_call: TRBJ2-3
v_call: TRBV20-1
cdr3_length: 16
d_call: .
cdr3_aa: CSARSAADREADTQYF
cdr3_nt: TGCAGTGCTAGAAGTGCGGCAGACCGAGAGGCAGATACGCAGTATTTT

clone_size: many
j_call: TRBJ2-5
v_call: TRBV24-1
cdr3_length: 15
d_call: .
cdr3_aa: CATSDSGPGKETQYF
cdr3_nt: TGTGCCACCAGTGATTCGGGCCCAGGGAAAGAGACCCAGTACTTC

clone_size: many
j_call: TRBJ2-1
v_call: TRBV5-1
cdr3_length: 15
d_call: .
cdr3_aa: CASSLGDPSYNEQFF
cdr3_nt: TGCGCCAGCAGCTTGGGGGATCCCTCCTACAATGAGCAGTTCTTC

clone_size: few
j_call: TRBJ1-6
v_call: TRBV20-1
cdr3_length: 16
d_call: .
cdr3_aa: CSVPPIPGLQETPLHF
cdr3_nt: TGCAGTGTTCCGCCCATTCCGGGACTCCAAGAGACACCCCTCCACTTT

clone_size: many
j_call: TRBJ2-7
v_call: TRBV20-1
cdr3_length: 14
d_call: .
cdr3_aa: CSARVPNRAYEQYF
cdr3_nt: TGCAGTGCTAGGGTCCCCAACAGGGCCTACGAGCAGTACTTC

clone_size: many
j_call: TRBJ2-1
v_call: TRBV5-1
cdr3_length: 16
d_call: TRBD1
cdr3_aa: CASSLTRDRVSHEQFF
cdr3_nt: TGCGCCAGCAGCTTGACCCGGGACAGGGTTAGCCATGAGCAGTTCTTC

clone_size: .
j_call: TRBJ2-7
v_call: TRBV20-1
cdr3_length: 13
d_call: .
cdr3_aa: CSASRDVAYEQYF
cdr3_nt: TGCAGTGCTAGCCGGGACGTCGCCTACGAGCAGTACTTC

clone_size: many
j_call: TRBJ2-1
v_call: TRBV12-3/TRBV12-4
cdr3_length: 15
d_call: TRBD2
cdr3_aa: CASSPLGGGRNEQFF
cdr3_nt: TGTGCCAGCAGTCCACTTGGGGGGGGGAGGAATGAGCAGTTCTTC

clone_size: few
j_call: TRBJ1-1
v_call: TRBV6-2/TRBV6-3
cdr3_length: 18
d_call: .
cdr3_aa: CASSSIPRPGGRETEAFF
cdr3_nt: TGTGCCAGCAGTTCCATACCAAGACCGGGGGGTAGAGAGACTGAAGCTTTCTTT

clone_size: many
j_call: TRBJ2-5
v_call: TRBV28
cdr3_length: 17
d_call: .
cdr3_aa: CASSFLMATEGSETQYF
cdr3_nt: TGTGCCAGCAGTTTTTTGATGGCGACAGAGGGGTCAGAGACCCAGTACTTC

clone_size: many
j_call: TRBJ1-2
v_call: TRBV5-1
cdr3_length: 13
d_call: .
cdr3_aa: CASSLQGNYGYTF
cdr3_nt: TGTGCCAGTAGTTTGCAGGGGAACTATGGCTACACCTTC

clone_size: many
j_call: TRBJ2-3
v_call: TRBV20-1
cdr3_length: 12
d_call: .
cdr3_aa: CSGKSEVDTQYF
cdr3_nt: TGCAGTGGAAAGTCCGAGGTAGATACGCAGTATTTT

clone_size: many
j_call: TRBJ2-1
v_call: TRBV20-1
cdr3_length: 12
d_call: .
cdr3_aa: CSAGTEHNEQFF
cdr3_nt: TGCAGTGCCGGGACGGAACACAATGAGCAGTTCTTC

clone_size: many
j_call: TRBJ1-1
v_call: TRBV5-1
cdr3_length: 13
d_call: .
cdr3_aa: CASSLAQNTEAFF
cdr3_nt: TGCGCCAGCAGCTTGGCCCAAAACACTGAAGCTTTCTTT

clone_size: many
j_call: TRBJ2-1
v_call: TRBV7-9
cdr3_length: 15
d_call: TRBD2
cdr3_aa: CASPKAGGNYNEQFF
cdr3_nt: TGTGCCAGCCCGAAAGCGGGGGGAAACTACAATGAGCAGTTCTTC

clone_size: many
j_call: TRBJ1-6
v_call: TRBV20-1
cdr3_length: 18
d_call: TRBD1
cdr3_aa: CSARGQGEHSSYNSPLHF
cdr3_nt: TGCAGTGCCCGGGGACAGGGTGAACACAGTTCCTATAATTCACCCCTCCACTTT

clone_size: .
j_call: TRBJ1-6
v_call: TRBV12-3/TRBV12-4
cdr3_length: 15
d_call: .
cdr3_aa: CASRLPMGDNSPLHF
cdr3_nt: TGTGCCAGCAGACTACCTATGGGAGACAATTCACCCCTCCACTTT

clone_size: many
j_call: TRBJ1-5
v_call: TRBV28
cdr3_length: 15
d_call: .
cdr3_aa: CASSLFDGGNQPQHF
cdr3_nt: TGTGCCAGCAGTTTATTCGACGGGGGCAATCAGCCCCAGCATTTT

clone_size: .
j_call: TRBJ1-3
v_call: TRBV3-1
cdr3_length: 14
d_call: .
cdr3_aa: CASSQGYSGNTIYF
cdr3_nt: TGTGCCAGCAGCCAAGGGTATTCTGGAAACACCATATATTTT

clone_size: .
j_call: TRBJ2-1
v_call: TRBV9
cdr3_length: 15
d_call: TRBD2
cdr3_aa: CASSPTSGGWNEQFF
cdr3_nt: TGTGCCAGCAGCCCTACTAGCGGGGGTTGGAATGAGCAGTTCTTC

clone_size: many
j_call: TRBJ1-2
v_call: TRBV9
cdr3_length: 14
d_call: .
cdr3_aa: CASSPALYGHGYTF
cdr3_nt: TGTGCCAGCAGCCCTGCCCTTTACGGACATGGCTACACCTTC

clone_size: few
j_call: TRBJ2-1
v_call: TRBV6-5
cdr3_length: 14
d_call: .
cdr3_aa: CASSYLPGNNEQFF
cdr3_nt: TGTGCCAGCAGTTATCTCCCAGGGAACAATGAGCAGTTCTTC

clone_size: many
j_call: TRBJ2-2
v_call: TRBV20-1
cdr3_length: 14
d_call: .
cdr3_aa: CSAGPGRTTGELFF
cdr3_nt: TGCAGTGCCGGGCCGGGACGAACTACCGGGGAGCTGTTTTTT

clone_size: few
j_call: TRBJ2-1
v_call: TRBV5-1
cdr3_length: 17
d_call: .
cdr3_aa: CASSPGSRGPPYNEQFF
cdr3_nt: TGCGCCAGCAGCCCGGGAAGCAGGGGACCCCCCTACAATGAGCAGTTCTTC

clone_size: .
j_call: TRBJ1-1
v_call: TRBV11-2
cdr3_length: 14
d_call: .
cdr3_aa: CASSHGSSGLEAFF
cdr3_nt: TGTGCCAGCAGCCATGGGAGCAGTGGGCTTGAAGCTTTCTTT

clone_size: many
j_call: TRBJ1-3
v_call: TRBV5-1
cdr3_length: 15
d_call: .
cdr3_aa: CASSLEGVAGNTIYF
cdr3_nt: TGCGCCAGCAGCTTGGAAGGGGTGGCTGGAAACACCATATATTTT

clone_size: many
j_call: TRBJ2-2
v_call: TRBV4-2
cdr3_length: 17
d_call: TRBD2
cdr3_aa: CASSQDMTGGTAGELFF
cdr3_nt: TGTGCCAGCAGCCAAGATATGACGGGAGGGACCGCCGGGGAGCTGTTTTTT

clone_size: few
j_call: TRBJ2-2
v_call: TRBV3-1
cdr3_length: 14
d_call: .
cdr3_aa: CASSQDPDSQELFF
cdr3_nt: TGTGCCAGCAGCCAAGATCCTGACTCTCAAGAGCTGTTTTTT

clone_size: many
j_call: TRBJ2-7
v_call: TRBV2
cdr3_length: 13
d_call: .
cdr3_aa: CASSPRGPYEQYF
cdr3_nt: TGTGCCAGCAGTCCGAGAGGGCCCTACGAGCAGTACTTC

clone_size: many
j_call: TRBJ2-7
v_call: TRBV30
cdr3_length: 14
d_call: .
cdr3_aa: CAWSEFRDTYEQYF
cdr3_nt: TGTGCCTGGAGTGAATTTAGGGATACCTACGAGCAGTACTTC

clone_size: .
j_call: TRBJ2-2
v_call: TRBV5-1
cdr3_length: 14
d_call: TRBD1
cdr3_aa: CASSWGTVDGELFF
cdr3_nt: TGCGCCAGCAGCTGGGGGACAGTCGACGGGGAGCTGTTTTTT

clone_size: few
j_call: TRBJ2-2
v_call: TRBV5-1
cdr3_length: 15
d_call: .
cdr3_aa: CASSPQNLGTGELFF
cdr3_nt: TGCGCCAGCAGCCCCCAGAACCTGGGCACCGGGGAGCTGTTTTTT

clone_size: .
j_call: TRBJ1-5
v_call: TRBV12-3/TRBV12-4
cdr3_length: 14
d_call: .
cdr3_aa: CASSSRALNQPQHF
cdr3_nt: TGTGCCAGCAGTTCCAGGGCCCTAAATCAGCCCCAGCATTTT

clone_size: many
j_call: TRBJ2-3
v_call: TRBV28
cdr3_length: 17
d_call: TRBD1
cdr3_aa: CASSWPGGRSITDTQYF
cdr3_nt: TGTGCCAGCAGTTGGCCAGGGGGCAGGAGTATTACAGATACGCAGTATTTT

clone_size: many
j_call: TRBJ1-5
v_call: TRBV12-3/TRBV12-4
cdr3_length: 12
d_call: .
cdr3_aa: CASSFDHQPQHF
cdr3_nt: TGTGCCAGCAGTTTCGATCATCAGCCCCAGCATTTT

clone_size: few
j_call: TRBJ2-2
v_call: TRBV7-3
cdr3_length: 15
d_call: .
cdr3_aa: CASTLGMGGTGELFF
cdr3_nt: TGTGCCAGCACCCTAGGGATGGGGGGCACCGGGGAGCTGTTTTTT

clone_size: few
j_call: TRBJ2-7
v_call: TRBV11-2
cdr3_length: 15
d_call: TRBD2
cdr3_aa: CASSPGTSGLLEQYF
cdr3_nt: TGTGCCAGCAGCCCAGGGACTAGCGGTCTCCTGGAGCAGTACTTC

clone_size: .
j_call: TRBJ1-2
v_call: TRBV5-1
cdr3_length: 13
d_call: TRBD1
cdr3_aa: CASSSDRGHGYTF
cdr3_nt: TGCGCCAGCAGCTCGGACAGGGGGCATGGCTACACCTTC

clone_size: few
j_call: TRBJ1-2
v_call: TRBV7-2
cdr3_length: 16
d_call: .
cdr3_aa: CASSPISVAASYGYTF
cdr3_nt: TGTGCCAGCAGCCCAATTAGCGTCGCCGCTTCCTATGGCTACACCTTC

clone_size: many
j_call: TRBJ1-2
v_call: TRBV25-1
cdr3_length: 14
d_call: .
cdr3_aa: CASSSPLRGRGYTF
cdr3_nt: TGTGCCAGCAGTTCCCCCCTCCGGGGCCGCGGCTACACCTTC

clone_size: .
j_call: TRBJ2-7
v_call: TRBV4-2
cdr3_length: 19
d_call: .
cdr3_aa: CASGPGFPLTVHRGYEQYF
cdr3_nt: TGTGCCAGCGGCCCCGGCTTCCCCTTAACAGTCCACCGAGGATACGAGCAGTACTTC

clone_size: few
j_call: TRBJ1-6
v_call: TRBV20-1
cdr3_length: 19
d_call: .
cdr3_aa: CSAKWVGGSRSSYNSPLHF
cdr3_nt: TGCAGTGCTAAATGGGTGGGGGGCTCCCGGAGCTCCTATAATTCACCCCTCCACTTT